The rows below give T cell receptor beta chains drawn from one sample of a study of T cell responses to AZD1222 COVID-19 vaccine. Here immunoSEQ multiplex PCR was the method, and the copy in TCRdb shows in-frame clones only, minus some. The sample contains about 170,000 clones, roughly nine tenths of which appear only once. The material was peripheral blood, obtained 28 days after the second AZD1222 dose. These receptors all come from an adult who received the AZD1222 COVID-19 vaccine. Each CDR3 is given with its conserved first and last residue. A D gene is named only where the DNA matches it firmly. Size values are once, few and many counts, or a class for expanded clones, and some rows have none.

j_call	v_call	clone_size	d_call	cdr3_nt	cdr3_aa
TRBJ1-2	TRBV18	.	.	TGTGCCAGCTCATCAACAGGGCAGGCCTATGGCTACACCTTC	CASSSTGQAYGYTF
TRBJ1-1	TRBV7-6	.	.	TGTGCCAGCAGCTTATTACGAGGGGGATTCACTGAAGCTTTCTTT	CASSLLRGGFTEAFF
TRBJ2-3	TRBV29-1	.	.	TGCAGCGTAAAGGACCCTGTGCCAGATACGCAGTATTTT	CSVKDPVPDTQYF
TRBJ2-1	TRBV10-3	.	.	TGTGCCATCAGTGGTGGAGTAGACATCAGTGAGCAGTTCTTC	CAISGGVDISEQFF
TRBJ2-1	TRBV2	.	.	TGTGCCAGCAAAAGAGCAGGACCATACAATGAGCAGTTCTTC	CASKRAGPYNEQFF
TRBJ2-1	TRBV6-1	few	TRBD2	TGTGCCAGCAGTGAAGATCCAGCGGGGGAACCCTACAATGAGCAGTTCTTC	CASSEDPAGEPYNEQFF
TRBJ2-7	TRBV12-2	.	.	TGTGCCAGCTTGAGCGGGGATCCCTACGAGCAGTACTTC	CASLSGDPYEQYF
TRBJ1-2	TRBV7-9	few	TRBD1	TGTGCCAGCAGCTCCTCGGACAGGGGGCTACAGGGCTACACCTTC	CASSSSDRGLQGYTF
TRBJ2-5	TRBV20-1	.	.	TGCAGTGCTAGTGGGGAAGTACGCGAGACCCAGTACTTC	CSASGEVRETQYF
TRBJ2-1	TRBV6-2/TRBV6-3	.	.	TGTGCCAGCAGCGGGAGCTCCTACAATGAGCAGTTCTTC	CASSGSSYNEQFF
TRBJ2-7	TRBV27	.	TRBD1	TGTGCCAGCAGTTTGTCCCCCGGGACAGGGTCCTACGAGCAGTACTTC	CASSLSPGTGSYEQYF
TRBJ1-5	TRBV6-2/TRBV6-3	.	TRBD1	TGTGCCAGCAGTTCCATCTACGACAGGGGCTACAATCAGCCCCAGCATTTT	CASSSIYDRGYNQPQHF
TRBJ1-1	TRBV19	once	TRBD1	TGTGCCAGTAGTTTCGGGACAGAAAGGATGGAAGCTTTCTTT	CASSFGTERMEAFF